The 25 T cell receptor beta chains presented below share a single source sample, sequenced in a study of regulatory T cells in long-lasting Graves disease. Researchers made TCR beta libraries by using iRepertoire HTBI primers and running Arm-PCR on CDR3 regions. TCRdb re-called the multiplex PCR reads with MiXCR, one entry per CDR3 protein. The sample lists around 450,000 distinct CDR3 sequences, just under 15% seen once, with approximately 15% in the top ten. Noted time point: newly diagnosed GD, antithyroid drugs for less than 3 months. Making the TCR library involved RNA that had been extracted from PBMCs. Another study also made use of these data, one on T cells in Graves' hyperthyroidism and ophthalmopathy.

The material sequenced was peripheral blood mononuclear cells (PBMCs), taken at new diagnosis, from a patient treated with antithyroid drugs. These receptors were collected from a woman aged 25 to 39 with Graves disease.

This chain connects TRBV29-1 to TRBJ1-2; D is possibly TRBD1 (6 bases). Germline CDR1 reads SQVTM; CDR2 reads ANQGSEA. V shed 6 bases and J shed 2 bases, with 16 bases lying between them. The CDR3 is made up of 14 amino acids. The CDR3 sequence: CSVEQGSGNYGYTF. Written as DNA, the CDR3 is TGCAGCGTAGAACAGGGTTCGGGCAACTATGGCTACACCTTC.

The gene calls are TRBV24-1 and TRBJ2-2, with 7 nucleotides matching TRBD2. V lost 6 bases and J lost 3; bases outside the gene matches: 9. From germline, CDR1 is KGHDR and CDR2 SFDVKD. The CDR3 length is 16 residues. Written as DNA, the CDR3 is TGTGCCACCAGTAATTCGAGGGCGGGGGACACCGGGGAGCTGTTTTTT. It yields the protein CATSNSRAGDTGELFF.

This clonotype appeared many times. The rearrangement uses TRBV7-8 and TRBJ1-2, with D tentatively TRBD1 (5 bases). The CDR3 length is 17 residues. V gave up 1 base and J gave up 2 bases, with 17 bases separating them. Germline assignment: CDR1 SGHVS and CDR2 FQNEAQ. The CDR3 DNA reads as TGTGCCAGCAGCTTAGAGTCCCTTACAGGAGCGAACTATGGCTACACCTTC. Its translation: CASSLESLTGANYGYTF.

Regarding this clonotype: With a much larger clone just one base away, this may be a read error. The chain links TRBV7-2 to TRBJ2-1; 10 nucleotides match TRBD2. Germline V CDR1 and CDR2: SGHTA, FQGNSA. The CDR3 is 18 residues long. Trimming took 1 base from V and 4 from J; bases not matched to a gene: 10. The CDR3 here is CASSLGGLARGAYNEQFF. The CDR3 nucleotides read TGTGCCAGCAGCTTAGGGGGACTAGCGAGAGGTGCATACAATGAGCAGTTCTTC.

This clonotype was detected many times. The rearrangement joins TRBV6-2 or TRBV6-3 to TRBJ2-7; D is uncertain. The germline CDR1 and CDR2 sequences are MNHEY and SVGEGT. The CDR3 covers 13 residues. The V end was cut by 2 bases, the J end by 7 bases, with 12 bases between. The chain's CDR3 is CASSYALLGEQYF. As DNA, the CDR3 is TGTGCCAGCAGTTACGCTCTCTTGGGTGAGCAGTACTTC.

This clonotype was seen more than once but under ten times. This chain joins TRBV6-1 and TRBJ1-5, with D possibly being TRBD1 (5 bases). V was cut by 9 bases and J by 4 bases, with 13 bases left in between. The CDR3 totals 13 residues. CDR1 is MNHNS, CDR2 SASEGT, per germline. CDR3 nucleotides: TGTGCCAGTTCGGACTGGGGGAATCAGCCCCAGCATTTT. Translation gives CASSDWGNQPQHF.

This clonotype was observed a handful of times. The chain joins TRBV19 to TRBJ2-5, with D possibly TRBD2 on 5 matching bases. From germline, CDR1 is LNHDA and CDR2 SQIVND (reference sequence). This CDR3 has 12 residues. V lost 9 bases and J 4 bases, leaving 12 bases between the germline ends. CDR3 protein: CASSMAGETQYF. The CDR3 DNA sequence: TGTGCCAGCTCCATGGCGGGAGAGACCCAGTACTTC.

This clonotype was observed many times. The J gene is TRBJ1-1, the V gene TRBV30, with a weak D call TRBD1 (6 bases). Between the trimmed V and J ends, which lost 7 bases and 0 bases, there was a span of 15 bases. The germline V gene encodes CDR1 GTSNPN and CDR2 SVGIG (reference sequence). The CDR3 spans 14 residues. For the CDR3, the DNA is TGTGCCTCCGGGGGCGCGGCGATGAACACTGAAGCTTTCTTT. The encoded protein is CASGGAAMNTEAFF.

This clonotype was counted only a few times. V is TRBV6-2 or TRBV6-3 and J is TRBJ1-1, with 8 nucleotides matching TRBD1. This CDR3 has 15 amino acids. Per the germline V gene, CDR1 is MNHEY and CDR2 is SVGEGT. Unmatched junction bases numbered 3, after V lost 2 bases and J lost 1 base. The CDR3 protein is CASSYPGTGNTEAFF. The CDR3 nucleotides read TGTGCCAGCAGTTACCCTGGGACAGGGAACACTGAAGCTTTCTTT.

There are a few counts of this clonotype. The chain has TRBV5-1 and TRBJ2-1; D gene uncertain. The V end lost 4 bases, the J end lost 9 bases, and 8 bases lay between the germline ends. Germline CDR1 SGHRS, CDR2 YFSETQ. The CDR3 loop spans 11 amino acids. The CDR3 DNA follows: TGCGCCAGCAGCAGTAAGAGTGAGCAGTTCTTC. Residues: CASSSKSEQFF.

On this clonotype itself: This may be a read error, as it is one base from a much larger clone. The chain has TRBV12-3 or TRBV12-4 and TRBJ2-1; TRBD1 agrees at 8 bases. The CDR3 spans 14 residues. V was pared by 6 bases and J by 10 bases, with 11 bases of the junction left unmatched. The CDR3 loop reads CASSNPDRGFEQFF. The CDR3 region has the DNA TGTGCCAGCAGCAATCCCGACAGGGGATTCGAGCAGTTCTTC.

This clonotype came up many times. The CDR3 region has the DNA TGTGCCACTGGACAGACGATTTATTCAGGGACCCAGTACTTC. Amino acids: CATGQTIYSGTQYF. The V and J genes are TRBV28 and TRBJ2-5; TRBD1 is a possible D gene (6 bases). The CDR3 covers 14 residues. With 10 bases removed from V and 7 bases from J, the gap between germline ends came to 22 bases. Germline loops: CDR1 MDHEN, CDR2 SYDVKM.

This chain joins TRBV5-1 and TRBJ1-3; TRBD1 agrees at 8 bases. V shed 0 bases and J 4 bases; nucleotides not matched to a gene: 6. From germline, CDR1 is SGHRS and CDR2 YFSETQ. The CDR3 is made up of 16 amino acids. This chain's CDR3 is CASSLAPGGAGNTIYF. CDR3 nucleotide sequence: TGCGCCAGCAGCTTGGCCCCAGGGGGCGCCGGAAACACCATATATTTT.

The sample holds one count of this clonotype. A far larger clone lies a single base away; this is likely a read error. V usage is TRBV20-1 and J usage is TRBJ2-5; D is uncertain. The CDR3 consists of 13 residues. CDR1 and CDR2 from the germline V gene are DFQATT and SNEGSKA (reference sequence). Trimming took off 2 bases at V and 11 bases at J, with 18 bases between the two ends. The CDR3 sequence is CSARYRLYNEQYF. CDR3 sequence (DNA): TGCAGTGCTAGATACCGACTTTACAATGAGCAGTACTTC.

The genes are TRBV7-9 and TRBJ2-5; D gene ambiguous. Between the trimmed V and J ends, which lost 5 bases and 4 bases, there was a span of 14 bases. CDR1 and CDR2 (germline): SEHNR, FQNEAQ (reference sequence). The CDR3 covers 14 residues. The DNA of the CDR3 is TGTGCCAGCAGCAACTGGAACCTCGGAGAGACCCAGTACTTC. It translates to CASSNWNLGETQYF.

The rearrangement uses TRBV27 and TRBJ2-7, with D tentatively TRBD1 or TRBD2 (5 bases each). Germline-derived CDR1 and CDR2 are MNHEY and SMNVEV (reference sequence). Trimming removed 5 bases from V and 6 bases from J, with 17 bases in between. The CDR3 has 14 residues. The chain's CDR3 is CASSQCGGQREQYF. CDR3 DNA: TGTGCCAGCAGTCAATGTGGAGGACAACGCGAGCAGTACTTC.

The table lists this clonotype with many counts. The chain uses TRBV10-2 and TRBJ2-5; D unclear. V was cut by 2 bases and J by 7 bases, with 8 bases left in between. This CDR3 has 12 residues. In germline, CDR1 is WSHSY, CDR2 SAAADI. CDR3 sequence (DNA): TGCGCCAGCAGTGAGGTCGATGGGACCCAGTACTTC. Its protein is CASSEVDGTQYF.

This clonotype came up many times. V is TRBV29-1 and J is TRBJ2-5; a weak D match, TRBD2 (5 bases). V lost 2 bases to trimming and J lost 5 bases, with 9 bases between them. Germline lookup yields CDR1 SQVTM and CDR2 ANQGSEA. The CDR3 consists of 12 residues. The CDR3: CSVELLAETQYF. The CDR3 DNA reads TGCAGCGTTGAACTCCTAGCCGAGACCCAGTACTTC.

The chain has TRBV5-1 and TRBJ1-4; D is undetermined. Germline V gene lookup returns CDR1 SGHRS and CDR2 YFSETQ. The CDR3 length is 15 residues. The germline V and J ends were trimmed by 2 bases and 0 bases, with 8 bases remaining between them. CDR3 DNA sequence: TGCGCCAGCAGCTTAAGTTCAGCAACTAATGAAAAACTGTTTTTT. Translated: CASSLSSATNEKLFF.

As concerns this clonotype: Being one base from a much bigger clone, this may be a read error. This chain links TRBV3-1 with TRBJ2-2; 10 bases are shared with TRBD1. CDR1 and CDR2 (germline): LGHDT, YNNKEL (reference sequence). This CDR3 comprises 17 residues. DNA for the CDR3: TGTGCCAGCAGCCAAGTCCCGGGACAGGGGCTTACCGGGGAGCTGCTTTTT. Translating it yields CASSQVPGQGLTGELLF. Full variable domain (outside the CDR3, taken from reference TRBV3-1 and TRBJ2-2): DTAVSQTPKYLVTQMGNDKSIKCEQNLGHDTMYWYKQDSKKFLKIMFSYNNKELIINETVPNRFSPKSPDKAHLNLHINSLELGDSAVYFCASSQVPGQGLTGELLFGEGSRLTVL.

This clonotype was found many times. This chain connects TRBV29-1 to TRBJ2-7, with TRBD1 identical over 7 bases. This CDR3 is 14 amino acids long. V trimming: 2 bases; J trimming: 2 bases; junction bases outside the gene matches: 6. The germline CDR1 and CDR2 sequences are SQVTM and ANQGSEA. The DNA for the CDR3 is TGCAGCGTTGAATCACAGGGGACAGCCTACGAGCAGTACTTC. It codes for CSVESQGTAYEQYF.

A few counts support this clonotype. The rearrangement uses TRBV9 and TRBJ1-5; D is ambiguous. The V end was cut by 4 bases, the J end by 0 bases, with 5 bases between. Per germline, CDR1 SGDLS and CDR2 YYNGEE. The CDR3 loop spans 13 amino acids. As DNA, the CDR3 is TGTGCCAGCAGCTCCAATAGCAATCAGCCCCAGCATTTT. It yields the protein CASSSNSNQPQHF.

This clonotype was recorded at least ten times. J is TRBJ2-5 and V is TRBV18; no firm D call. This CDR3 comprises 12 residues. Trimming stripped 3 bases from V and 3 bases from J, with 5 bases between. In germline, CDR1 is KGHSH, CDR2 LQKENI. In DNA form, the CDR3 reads TGTGCCAGCTCACCCACCGAAGAGACCCAGTACTTC. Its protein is CASSPTEETQYF.

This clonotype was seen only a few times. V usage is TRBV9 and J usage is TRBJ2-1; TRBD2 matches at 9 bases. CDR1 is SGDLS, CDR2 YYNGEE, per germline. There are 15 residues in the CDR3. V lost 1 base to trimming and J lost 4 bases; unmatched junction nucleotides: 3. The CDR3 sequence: CASSVSSGRYNEQFF. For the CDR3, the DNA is TGTGCCAGCAGCGTAAGTAGCGGGAGATACAATGAGCAGTTCTTC. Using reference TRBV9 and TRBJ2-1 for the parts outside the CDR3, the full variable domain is DSGVTQTPKHLITATGQRVTLRCSPRSGDLSVYWYQQSLDQGLQFLIQYYNGEERAKGNILERFSAQQFPDLHSELNLSSLELGDSALYFCASSVSSGRYNEQFFGPGTRLTVL.

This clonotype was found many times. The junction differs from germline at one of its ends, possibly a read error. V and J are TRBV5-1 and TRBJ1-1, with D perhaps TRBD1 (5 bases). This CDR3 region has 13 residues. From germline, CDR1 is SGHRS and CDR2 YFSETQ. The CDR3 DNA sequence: TGTGCCAGCAGCTTAGCGGGGGTTACTGAAGCTTTCTTT. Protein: CASSLAGVTEAFF. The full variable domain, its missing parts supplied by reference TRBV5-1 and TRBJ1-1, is KAGVTQTPRYLIKTRGQQVTLSCSPISGHRSVSWYQQTPGQGLQFLFEYFSETQRNKGNFPGRFSGRQFSNSRSEMNVSTLELGDSALYLCASSLAGVTEAFFGQGTRLTVV.